This TCR beta chain was captured by sequencing in a study of long-term antiretroviral therapy in people with HIV (dated by TCRdb to the early 2020s). Study-level background: The earliest samples were collected approximately a decade before the 2015 WHO recommendation for immediate ART, a period when ART was typically delayed until CD4 counts fell. A retrospective serial study tested whether changes in peripheral blood TRB repertoire composition and diversity were associated with ART initiation and durable HIV suppression. Test extractions of a monoclonal T-cell line alongside under 35 polyclonal samples showed no cross-contamination during QIAcube processing. From 30 to 35 adults with confirmed HIV infection, the cohort provided 150 to 200 cryopreserved PBMC samples, gathered serially across a mean of around six years (range 1-12). Of the roughly 30 participants with HIV, about twelve were female.

On this clone: Its specific antigen is unknown. Base qualities were left out, and no much larger clone turns up one base away.

Overall study results and their limits: Inferences about post-ART repertoire changes were limited because no data were available on ART adherence, viral resistance or therapy changes. Compared with controls, HIV repertoires had narrower CDR3 length ranges, and the network structure pointed to an antigen-experienced repertoire that shifted only slightly toward naive after ART. ART initiation was associated with a significant increase in TRB diversity, but diversity stayed significantly below transplant donor controls even after long-term ART. The repertoire was dominated across all time points by expanded TRB clones identified before ART initiation, although this dominance was seen to fluctuate and to decrease in many PLHIV after ART. Since PBMC availability was limited, sequencing covered only the TCR beta chain, with no alpha chain pairing. Because pre-ART samples had limited cell numbers, unsorted PBMC were profiled rather than sorted CD4+ and CD8+ T cells. The samples span the years 2004 to 2017, and the ART regimens used at that time may not be as effective as current regimens.

The immunoSEQ hsTCRB v3.0 assay was used at survey level resolution to sequence the TRB variable region. TRB sequencing targeted a depth of about 35,000-50,000 T-cell genomes per sample. Pooled TRB libraries were sequenced on an Illumina MiSeq with a v3 150-cycle kit. The paper's processing steps were these. Analysis of repertoires was carried out in R inside a reproducible Nextflow workflow spanning QC, data transformation and analysis. LymphoSeq2, an R package for exploring AIRR-Seq data, was used to implement custom analyses. Several samples that yielded fewer than 5000 total TRB sequences were excluded, so that approximately 170 HIV repertoires were analyzed. Among the 180 to 200 retained HIV repertoires, 55 to 60 were collected before ART initiation and around 130 after ART initiation. Repertoires were downsampled to 5000 TRB nucleotide sequences, and summary statistics were averaged over 100 downsampling iterations. Only TRB sequences with CDR3 regions of at least seven amino acids were retained for analysis. Diversity was measured with a Shannon entropy-derived clonality score and the Gini coefficient. Repertoire networks linked the top 5000 CDR3 amino acid sequences whenever two sequences differed by an edit distance of one. GLIPH2 predicted antigen specificity groups and MHC restriction for TRB CDR3 amino acid sequences. CDR3 amino acid sequences were matched against VDJdb and McPAS-TCR to flag known CMV, EBV, HIV or tissue antigen associations. Pre-ART, post-ART and control groups were compared with Wilcoxon signed-rank tests and Holm-Bonferroni correction. TCRdb carries this immuneACCESS record with in-frame sequences only. Its versions omit some clonotypes, under half of them owing to an unresolved V gene in the studies checked, with the rest unexplained. The DNA was the basis for D and trimming; V, J and clone size are from that table. This sample has about 16,000 clones in its table, and about 84% of those were observed once. The ten biggest clones cover about 14% of the sample.

The germline V gene sets CDR1 to MNHNS and CDR2 to SASEGT. After removal of 5 bases from V and 5 bases from J, the junction retains 8 bases not matched to a gene. Reading from cysteine to phenylalanine, the CDR3 counts 15 amino acids. Only CDR3 DNA is held: 45 bases, read in frame from base 1. Inclusion was restricted to participants for whom at least one PBMC sample before ART initiation and at least two post-ART samples were available. All participants with HIV were treated in the United States of America. Before DNA extraction, cryopreserved samples of about 0.95-11 million PBMC were thawed and washed. At the time of the earliest PBMC sample for each participant with HIV, ages ranged from roughly 23 to 60 years. Per participant, PBMC samples came from 1-4 timepoints prior to ART initiation and 2-8 timepoints following ART initiation, for a median of 7 samples. Serial HIV viral load, CD4+ T-cell count, ART history and demographic data were obtained for every participant. A Qiagen kit on a QIAcube was used to extract genomic DNA from unsorted PBMC, with samples processed in batches of 12.

Here the chain combines TRBV6-1 and TRBJ2-3; 9 middle bases align to TRBD2. The clonotype comes from a man between 25 and 39 years old with HIV. The sample in question was unsorted PBMCs, obtained roughly 1.2 years before starting antiretroviral therapy. CDR3 loop: CASSLAGPNRDTQYF. The nucleotides are TGTGCCAGCAGTCTAGCGGGGCCAAACAGAGATACGCAGTATTTT.